These T cell receptor beta chains were read from a single sample in a study of technical replicates of blood from several donors. Sequencing was performed with immunoSEQ multiplex PCR; in TCRdb, only in-frame clones are kept and a portion is missing. The table records about 83,000 clones, around nine tenths of them present only once. The sequencing input was T cells isolated from PBMCs. All receptors come from a human donor in good health. The CDR3 runs from the conserved cysteine through the conserved F or W. The order of the fields is J gene, V gene, clone size, D gene, CDR3 DNA, CDR3 protein. D genes are given only for firm matches. Only part of the rows carry a size: once, few, many, or a class if the clone is expanded.

>TRBJ1-5|TRBV6-5|-|-
TGTGCCAGCAGACCAATGGCCTTACGGGGTCAGCCCCAGCATTTT
CASRPMALRGQPQHF
>TRBJ1-4|TRBV15|-|-
TGTGCCACCAGCACGCGCAGGGCCTATCCCAATGAAAAACTGTTTTTT
CATSTRRAYPNEKLFF
>TRBJ2-3|TRBV27|once|-
TGTGCCAGCAGTTTAGGTTTGAGTACAGATACGCAGTATTTT
CASSLGLSTDTQYF
>TRBJ1-1|TRBV6-5|-|-
TGTGCCAGCAAACGGGAGACTGAAGCTTTCTTT
CASKRETEAFF
>TRBJ1-5|TRBV28|-|TRBD1
TGTGCCAGCAGTTCCGGACAGGGGGAGTATAGCAATCAGCCCCAGCATTTT
CASSSGQGEYSNQPQHF
>TRBJ2-7|TRBV11-2|-|-
TGTGCCAGCAGCTTAGAAACTAGTTTCTACGAGCAGTACTTC
CASSLETSFYEQYF
>TRBJ1-5|TRBV18|once|-
TGTGCCAGCTCACCAGCGGAGGTAAATCAGCCCCAGCATTTT
CASSPAEVNQPQHF
>TRBJ1-5|TRBV7-9|-|-
TGTGCCAGCAGCTACAATACCCCGGGGGTCAATCAGCCCCAGCATTTT
CASSYNTPGVNQPQHF
>TRBJ2-7|TRBV18|-|-
TGTGCCAGCTCACCCGGCGACAACTACGAGCAGTACTTC
CASSPGDNYEQYF
>TRBJ1-1|TRBV5-4|-|-
TGTGCCAGCAGCTACCGACGACAGGCAAACACTGAAGCTTTCTTT
CASSYRRQANTEAFF
>TRBJ1-5|TRBV19|-|-
TGTGCCAGTAGTATTAGAGGGATCAATCAGCCCCAGCATTTT
CASSIRGINQPQHF
>TRBJ1-5|TRBV7-2|-|TRBD1
TGTGCCAGCAGCTTAGCACAGGGGGCAGGCGGCAATCAGCCCCAGCATTTT
CASSLAQGAGGNQPQHF
>TRBJ1-1|TRBV5-6|-|TRBD1
TGTGCCAGCAGGAACCTAAAACAGGGGGCAGGGAACACTGAAGCTTTCTTT
CASRNLKQGAGNTEAFF
>TRBJ2-1|TRBV27|-|-
TGTGCCAGCAGTTTCAGGGGCTCCTATGAGCAGTTCTTC
CASSFRGSYEQFF
>TRBJ2-1|TRBV6-5|-|-
TGTGCCAGCAGTCCCGGTATTCAGCAGTTCTTC
CASSPGIQQFF
>TRBJ2-7|TRBV28|-|TRBD1
TGTGCCAGCAGTTTACGGACAGGCCCCAACTACGAGCAGTACTTC
CASSLRTGPNYEQYF
>TRBJ1-5|TRBV10-3|-|-
TGTGCCACTACAGGACAGTCCAATCAGCCCCAGCATTTT
CATTGQSNQPQHF
>TRBJ2-3|TRBV6-1|-|-
TGTGCCAGCAGTGCGGACAGCAGACTTCGCACAGATACGCAGTATTTT
CASSADSRLRTDTQYF
>TRBJ2-1|TRBV28|-|TRBD2
TGTGCCAGCAGTTTACTGAAATCCGCTAGCGGGAGGTTCTACAATGAGCAGTTCTTC
CASSLLKSASGRFYNEQFF
>TRBJ1-1|TRBV7-9|once|TRBD1
TGTGCCAGCAGCTTAGTCACGGGACAGGCGAACACTGAAGCTTTCTTT
CASSLVTGQANTEAFF
>TRBJ1-6|TRBV4-1|-|-
TGCGCCAGCAGCCACGGAGACGTCCCCTTTGGTTCACCCCTCCACTTT
CASSHGDVPFGSPLHF
>TRBJ2-1|TRBV5-4|once|-
TGTGCCAGCAGCCCATTCCGGGACTCCAATGAGCAGTTCTTC
CASSPFRDSNEQFF
>TRBJ1-5|TRBV6-1|-|-
TGTGCCAGCAGTGCCCCAAACAGGGTCTGGCAGCCCCAGCATTTT
CASSAPNRVWQPQHF
>TRBJ1-3|TRBV5-4|-|-
TGTGCCAGCAGCGCAGGGGCTTATGGAAACACCATATATTTT
CASSAGAYGNTIYF
>TRBJ2-7|TRBV4-1|-|-
TGCGCCAGCAGCCAAGTTACGGTATCCTACGAGCAGTACTTC
CASSQVTVSYEQYF
>TRBJ2-3|TRBV7-9|-|-
TGTGCCAGCAGCTTCGACCGGGGGAGCACAGATACGCAGTATTTT
CASSFDRGSTDTQYF
>TRBJ2-7|TRBV27|-|TRBD2
TGTGCCAGCAGTTTATCCGGGGGGGAAGGATACGAGCAGTACTTC
CASSLSGGEGYEQYF
>TRBJ2-1|TRBV9|-|-
TGTGCCAGCAGCGTAGCCCGTCAGGTCTGGAACCAAAATGAGCAGTTCTTC
CASSVARQVWNQNEQFF
>TRBJ2-7|TRBV4-1|-|TRBD1
TGCGCCAGCAGCCAAGAGAAGACAGGGAATGATGTGGGCGAGCAGTACTTC
CASSQEKTGNDVGEQYF
>TRBJ1-3|TRBV25-1|-|-
TGTGCCAGCCACTCCGGAAACACCATATATTTT
CASHSGNTIYF
>TRBJ2-7|TRBV7-6|-|TRBD2
TGTGCCAGCAGCCTACCGCCGTCGGGCGGGGGGTCGAACTCCTACGAGCAGTACTTC
CASSLPPSGGGSNSYEQYF
>TRBJ2-1|TRBV19|-|TRBD1
TGTGCCAGTAGTATTCTACAGGGGGCGGGTAATGAGCAGTTCTTC
CASSILQGAGNEQFF
>TRBJ2-7|TRBV5-5|-|TRBD2
TGTGCCAGCAGCTCCGGACTAGCGGGCAACCAGGCGGGCGAGCAGTACTTC
CASSSGLAGNQAGEQYF
>TRBJ1-5|TRBV2|-|-
TGTGCCAGCAGTGGCGGACAGCCCTACAATCAGCCCCAGCATTTT
CASSGGQPYNQPQHF
>TRBJ2-2|TRBV7-9|-|-
TGTGCCAGCAGAGGGGCCACCGGGGAGCTGTTTTTT
CASRGATGELFF
>TRBJ2-7|TRBV28|-|TRBD2
TGTGCCAGCAGGACTAGCGGGAGAGTATACGAGCAGTACTTC
CASRTSGRVYEQYF
>TRBJ2-6|TRBV5-1|-|-
TGCGCCAGCAGCTTGGGGGACATAGACATCTCTGGGGCCAACGTCCTGACTTTC
CASSLGDIDISGANVLTF
>TRBJ2-7|TRBV5-6|-|-
TGTGCCAGCAGCTTTAGACGGGGTGCCTACGAGCAGTACTTC
CASSFRRGAYEQYF
>TRBJ2-1|TRBV27|-|TRBD2
TGTGCCAGCAGTCCTACTAGCGGGGTCGGGTTAAACGATGAGCAGTTCTTC
CASSPTSGVGLNDEQFF
>TRBJ2-1|TRBV19|-|TRBD2
TGTGCCAGCAGCCAACGAACTAGCGGGGAGGATGAGCAGTTCTTC
CASSQRTSGEDEQFF
>TRBJ2-1|TRBV30|-|TRBD2
TGTGCCTGGAGTCCGGGACTAGCGGGGGAGGGTGAGCAGTTCTTC
CAWSPGLAGEGEQFF
>TRBJ2-1|TRBV27|-|TRBD2
TGTGCCAGCACCCCATTAGCGGGCTCTACCGGGAGTGAGCAGTTCTTC
CASTPLAGSTGSEQFF
>TRBJ2-2|TRBV28|-|-
TGTGCCAGCAGTTTCCCCCTTCTCACCGGGGAGCTGTTTTTT
CASSFPLLTGELFF
>TRBJ1-4|TRBV28|-|-
TGTGCCAGCGTAACCGGGTCAACTAATGAAAAACTGTTTTTT
CASVTGSTNEKLFF
>TRBJ1-2|TRBV6-5|few|-
TGTGCCAGCGGAGGGAACTATGGCTACACCTTC
CASGGNYGYTF
>TRBJ1-2|TRBV27|-|-
TGTGCCAGCAGTCCGACAGGTTTTCCCCGATATGGCTACACCTTC
CASSPTGFPRYGYTF
>TRBJ2-7|TRBV27|-|-
TGTGCCAGCAGTTCTACCGGGGGAGGCTACGAGCAGTACTTC
CASSSTGGGYEQYF
>TRBJ2-1|TRBV15|few|-
TGTGCCACCAGCAGACAGGGCAATGAGCAGTTCTTC
CATSRQGNEQFF
>TRBJ2-7|TRBV7-7|-|TRBD2
TGTGCTAGCAGCTTAGTGACACGGGGGGCCTACGAGCAGTACTTC
CASSLVTRGAYEQYF
>TRBJ1-2|TRBV5-6|-|-
TGTGCCAGCAGCCAGAACAATAACTATGGCTACACCTTC
CASSQNNNYGYTF
>TRBJ1-1|TRBV6-6|-|TRBD1
TGTGCCAGCAGGCGACAGGGCCTAATATCGGACACTGAAGCTTTCTTT
CASRRQGLISDTEAFF
>TRBJ2-1|TRBV4-1|-|-
TGCGCCAGCAGCCACTCTACCAAGGACAGTTATGAGCAGTTCTTC
CASSHSTKDSYEQFF
>TRBJ1-1|TRBV9|few|-
TGTGCCAGCAGCCTTGGAGGGGCTCTTATGAACACTGAAGCTTTCTTT
CASSLGGALMNTEAFF
>TRBJ1-2|TRBV5-5|few|TRBD1
TGTGCCAGCAGCAGGGACAGCCAAGACGGAGGTGGCTACACCTTC
CASSRDSQDGGGYTF
>TRBJ2-5|TRBV5-1|-|-
TGCGCCAGCAGCTTTCGGACAAACCGGGAGACCCAGTACTTC
CASSFRTNRETQYF